This T cell receptor beta chain is from a study of shared clonotypes between healthy human individuals. About this clone: What it binds is not known. This CDR3 is also generated by other DNA sequences in the sample.

Sorted-subset replicate PCR reactions contained about 200 ng DNA, corresponding to 29,000 or so T cell genomes. The protocol was immunoSEQ multiplex PCR, while the TCRdb copy is restricted to in-frame clones and leaves out a portion. This sample has roughly 1,600,000 clones, with about 98.5% found just once. V was clipped by 9 bases and J by 1 base, with 13 bases between them. CDR3 size: 14 residues. Germline V lookup: CDR1 SGHTA, CDR2 FQGNSA. General study points: Sharing across a handful of donors was seen in 4.5% to 6.5% of naive CD4 clonotypes. Shared clonotypes across all four donors exceeded non-shared ones in generation probability.

This TCR came from a man aged 30 to 39 in good health. The specimen was naive CD4+ T cells sorted from blood. The subset denotes: CD45RA+ positively selected. The rearrangement joins TRBV7-2 to TRBJ2-1; D possibly corresponds to TRBD2 (5 bases). For the CDR3, the DNA is TGTGCCAGTCGAGGAGTAGCGTCCTACAATGAGCAGTTCTTC. Encoded protein: CASRGVASYNEQFF.